Each of the 3 T cell receptor beta chains below was sequenced from the same sample in a study of CD4 T cells in relation to SARS-CoV-2 and coronaviruses. CD4+ T cells from unexposed donors were obtained before the COVID-19 pandemic (2011-2018). Isolation of CD4+ T cells took place after roughly nine days in culture. The antigens these receptors bind are not known. The protocol was immunoSEQ multiplex PCR, while the TCRdb copy is restricted to in-frame clones and leaves out a portion. The data hold about 18,000 clones, with about four fifths observed a single time. What was sequenced was CD4+ T cells from PBMCs, cultured in vitro. These TCRs come from a human donor in good health.

By share, this clone ranks as medium-sized. The J gene is TRBJ1-5, the V gene TRBV19; 7 bases fit TRBD1. Unmatched junction bases numbered 5, after V lost 5 bases and J lost 7 bases. Germline-derived CDR1 and CDR2 are LNHDA and SQIVND (reference sequence). This CDR3 region has 13 residues. This chain's CDR3 is CASSGTGVQPQHF. The CDR3 nucleotides are TGTGCCAGTAGTGGAACAGGGGTGCAGCCCCAGCATTTT.

This clone appeared a few times. This rearrangement joins TRBV5-5 to TRBJ2-2; perhaps TRBD1 as D (6 bases). CDR1 and CDR2 (germline): SGHKS, YYEKEE (reference sequence). V lost 0 bases, J lost 5 bases, and 11 bases lay in between. This CDR3 contains 15 residues. CDR3 in DNA: TGTGCCAGCAGCTTGGTCGACAGGCGGACCGGGGAGCTGTTTTTT. Translation gives CASSLVDRRTGELFF.

This clone appeared a single time. The V gene is TRBV11-1, the J gene TRBJ2-3; 7 bases map to TRBD2. The CDR3 is 15 amino acids. Germline V gene data show CDR1 as SGHAT and CDR2 as FQDESV (reference sequence). Unmatched junction bases numbered 5, after V lost 2 bases and J lost 3 bases. CDR3 amino acids: CASSLQLGGTDTQYF. CDR3 DNA: TGTGCCAGCAGCTTACAACTGGGGGGGACAGATACGCAGTATTTT.